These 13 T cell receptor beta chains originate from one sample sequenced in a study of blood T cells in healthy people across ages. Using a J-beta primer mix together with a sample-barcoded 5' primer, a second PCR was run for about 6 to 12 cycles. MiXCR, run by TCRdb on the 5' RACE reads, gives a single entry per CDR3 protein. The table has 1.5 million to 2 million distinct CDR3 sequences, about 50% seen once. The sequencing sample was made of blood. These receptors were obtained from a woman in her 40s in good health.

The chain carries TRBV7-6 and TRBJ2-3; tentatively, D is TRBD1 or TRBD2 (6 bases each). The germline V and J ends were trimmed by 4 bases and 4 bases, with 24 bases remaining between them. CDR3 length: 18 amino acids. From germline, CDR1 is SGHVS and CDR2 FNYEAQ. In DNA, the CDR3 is TGTGCCAGCAGCTCCTCTCCCCCCGGGGGCGGGGTAGCAGATACGCAGTATTTT. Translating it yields CASSSSPPGGGVADTQYF.

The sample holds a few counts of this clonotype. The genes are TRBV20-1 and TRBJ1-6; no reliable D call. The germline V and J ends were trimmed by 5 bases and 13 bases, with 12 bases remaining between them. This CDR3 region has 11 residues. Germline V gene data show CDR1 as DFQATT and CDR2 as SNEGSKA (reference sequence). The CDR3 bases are TGCAGTGCTCTAGGTGTGGATCCCCTCCACTTT. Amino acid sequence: CSALGVDPLHF.

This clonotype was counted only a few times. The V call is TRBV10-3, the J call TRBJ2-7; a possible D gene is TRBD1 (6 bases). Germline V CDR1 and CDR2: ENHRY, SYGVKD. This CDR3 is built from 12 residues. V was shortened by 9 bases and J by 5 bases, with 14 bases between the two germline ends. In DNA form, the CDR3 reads TGTGCCATTTCCATACAGGGCCACGAGCAGTACTTC. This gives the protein CAISIQGHEQYF.

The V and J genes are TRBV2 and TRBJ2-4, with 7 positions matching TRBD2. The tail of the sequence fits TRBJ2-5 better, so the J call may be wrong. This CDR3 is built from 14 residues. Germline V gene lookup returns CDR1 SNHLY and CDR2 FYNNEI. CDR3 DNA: TGTGCCAGCCAGCAGCGGGGCATTCTGGAGACCCAGTACTTC. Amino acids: CASQQRGILETQYF.

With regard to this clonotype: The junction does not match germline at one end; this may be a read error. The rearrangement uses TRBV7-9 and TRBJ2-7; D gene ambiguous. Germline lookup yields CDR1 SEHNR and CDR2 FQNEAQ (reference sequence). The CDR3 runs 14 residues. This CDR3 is CASSTSGSSYGQYF. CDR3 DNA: TGTGCCAGCAGCACCTCTGGTAGTTCCTACGGGCAGTACTTC.

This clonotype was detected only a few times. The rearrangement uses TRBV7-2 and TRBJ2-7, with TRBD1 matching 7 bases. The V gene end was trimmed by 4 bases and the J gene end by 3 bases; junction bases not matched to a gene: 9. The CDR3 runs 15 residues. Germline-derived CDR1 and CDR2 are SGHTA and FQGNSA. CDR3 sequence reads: CASSSPGSGGYEQYF. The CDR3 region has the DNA TGTGCCAGCAGCTCTCCCGGGTCAGGGGGCTACGAGCAGTACTTC.

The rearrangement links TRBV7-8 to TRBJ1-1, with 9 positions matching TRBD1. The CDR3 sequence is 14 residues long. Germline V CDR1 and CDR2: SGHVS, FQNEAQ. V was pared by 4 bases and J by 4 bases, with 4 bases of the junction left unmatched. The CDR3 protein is CASSSQGAPTEAFF. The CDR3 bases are TGTGCCAGCAGCTCACAGGGGGCGCCCACTGAAGCTTTCTTT.

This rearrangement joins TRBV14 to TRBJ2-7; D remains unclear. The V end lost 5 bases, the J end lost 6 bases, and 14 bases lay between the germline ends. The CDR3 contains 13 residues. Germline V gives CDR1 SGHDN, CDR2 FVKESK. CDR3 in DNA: TGTGCCAGCAGCAATTATTCGGCCCGCGAGCAGTACTTC. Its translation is CASSNYSAREQYF.

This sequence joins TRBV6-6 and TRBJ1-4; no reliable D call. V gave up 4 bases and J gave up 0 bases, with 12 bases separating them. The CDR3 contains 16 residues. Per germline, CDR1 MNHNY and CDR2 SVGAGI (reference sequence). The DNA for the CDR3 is TGTGCCAGCAGTTCCCGGACGGTCGCAACTAATGAAAAACTGTTTTTT. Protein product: CASSSRTVATNEKLFF.

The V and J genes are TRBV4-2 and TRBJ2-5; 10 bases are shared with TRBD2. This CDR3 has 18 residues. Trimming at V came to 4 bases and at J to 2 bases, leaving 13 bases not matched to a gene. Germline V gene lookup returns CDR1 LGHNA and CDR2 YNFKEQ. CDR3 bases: TGTGCCAGCAGCCGAACACCGCCAGGTAGCGGGGGGCAAGAGACCCAGTACTTC. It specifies CASSRTPPGSGGQETQYF.

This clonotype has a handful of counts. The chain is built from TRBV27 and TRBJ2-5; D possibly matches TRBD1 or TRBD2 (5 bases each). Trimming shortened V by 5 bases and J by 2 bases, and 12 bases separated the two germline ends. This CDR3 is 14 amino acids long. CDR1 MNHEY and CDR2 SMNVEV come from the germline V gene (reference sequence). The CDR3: CASSPGTTQETQYF. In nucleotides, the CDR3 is TGTGCCAGCAGTCCCGGGACGACACAAGAGACCCAGTACTTC.

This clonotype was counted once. This chain's CDR3 is CASSPAPAGSGETQYF. The CDR3 nucleotides read TGCGCCAGCAGCCCCGCTCCGGCGGGAAGTGGGGAGACCCAGTACTTC. The chain has TRBV5-1 and TRBJ2-5; D might be TRBD2 (6 bases). This CDR3 has 16 amino acids. Germline CDR1 SGHRS, CDR2 YFSETQ. Between the trimmed V and J ends, which lost 4 bases and 5 bases, there was a span of 21 bases.

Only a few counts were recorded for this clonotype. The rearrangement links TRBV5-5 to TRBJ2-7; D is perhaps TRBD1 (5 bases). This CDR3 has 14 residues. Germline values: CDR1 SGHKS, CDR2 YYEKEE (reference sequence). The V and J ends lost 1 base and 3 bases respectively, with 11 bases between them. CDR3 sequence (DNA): TGTGCCAGCAGCTTGATTGCGACAGTCTACGAGCAGTACTTC. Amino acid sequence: CASSLIATVYEQYF.